These 2 T cell receptor beta chains share one sample of origin, sequenced in a study of graft-versus-host responses after intestinal transplantation. Measured with immunoSEQ multiplex PCR; TCRdb has only the in-frame clones, and not every one. The sample holds about 92,000 clones, around 83% seen once. No antigen has been identified for these receptors. The sequences come from unstimulated CD8+ T cells sorted from spleen or lymph node cells, collected before intestinal transplant. The source of these receptors is a human donor who received an intestinal transplant.

This chain connects TRBV6-1 to TRBJ2-7; D is unclear. V was pared by 11 bases and J by 4 bases, with 6 bases between. Germline-derived CDR1 and CDR2 are MNHNS and SASEGT. The CDR3 has 9 amino acids. The CDR3 protein is CARVYEQYF. Here the CDR3 DNA reads TGTGCCCGGGTGTACGAGCAGTACTTC.

This clone was counted between two and nine times. V usage is TRBV28 and J usage is TRBJ1-4; tentative D call: TRBD1 (6 bases). The ends were cut back, 0 bases at V and 8 bases at J, with 13 bases in the middle. This CDR3 is built from 15 residues. From germline, CDR1 is MDHEN and CDR2 SYDVKM. CDR3 in DNA: TGTGCCAGCAGTTTATGGTCAGGGGAGAACGAAAAACTGTTTTTT. Its protein is CASSLWSGENEKLFF. Complete variable domain (other parts from reference TRBV28 and TRBJ1-4): DVKVTQSSRYLVKRTGEKVFLECVQDMDHENMFWYRQDPGLGLRLIYFSYDVKMKEKGDIPEGYSVSREKKERFSLILESASTNQTSMYLCASSLWSGENEKLFFGSGTQLSVL.